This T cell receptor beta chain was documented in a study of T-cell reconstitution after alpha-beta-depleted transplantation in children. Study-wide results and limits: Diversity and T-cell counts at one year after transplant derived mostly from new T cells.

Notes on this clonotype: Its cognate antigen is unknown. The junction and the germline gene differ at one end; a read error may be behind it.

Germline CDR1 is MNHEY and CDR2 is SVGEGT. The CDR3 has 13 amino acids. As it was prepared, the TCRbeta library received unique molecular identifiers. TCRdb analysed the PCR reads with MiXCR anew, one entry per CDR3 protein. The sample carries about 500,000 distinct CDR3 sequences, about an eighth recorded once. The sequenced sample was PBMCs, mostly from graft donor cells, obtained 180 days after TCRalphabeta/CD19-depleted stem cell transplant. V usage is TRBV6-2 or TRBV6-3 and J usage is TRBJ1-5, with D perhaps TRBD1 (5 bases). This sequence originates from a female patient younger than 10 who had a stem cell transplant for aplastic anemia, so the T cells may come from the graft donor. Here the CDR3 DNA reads TGTGCCAGCAGTAAAGACAGCATTCAGCCCCAGCATTTT. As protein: CASSKDSIQPQHF.